The T cell receptor (beta chain) described here comes from a study of T cell changes during pregnancy in multiple sclerosis. CDR3 size: 15 residues. Germline CDR1 is SGHNT and CDR2 is YYREEE (reference sequence). The V and J ends lost 1 base and 2 bases, in that order; junction bases with no gene match: 3. Here immunoSEQ multiplex PCR was the method, and the copy in TCRdb shows in-frame clones only, minus some. The sample comprises under 95,000 clones, nearly 95% of which are singletons, and 0.8% to 1% rests with the top ten. The chain combines TRBV5-4 with TRBJ2-1, with 7 bases aligning to TRBD2. The clonotype originates from a female donor in good health, enrolled as a control in a pregnancy study. The sequences come from peripheral blood, collected in the second trimester of pregnancy. The CDR3 sequence is CASSLFGLAYNEQFF. The CDR3 coding sequence is TGTGCCAGCAGCTTGTTTGGACTAGCCTACAATGAGCAGTTCTTC.